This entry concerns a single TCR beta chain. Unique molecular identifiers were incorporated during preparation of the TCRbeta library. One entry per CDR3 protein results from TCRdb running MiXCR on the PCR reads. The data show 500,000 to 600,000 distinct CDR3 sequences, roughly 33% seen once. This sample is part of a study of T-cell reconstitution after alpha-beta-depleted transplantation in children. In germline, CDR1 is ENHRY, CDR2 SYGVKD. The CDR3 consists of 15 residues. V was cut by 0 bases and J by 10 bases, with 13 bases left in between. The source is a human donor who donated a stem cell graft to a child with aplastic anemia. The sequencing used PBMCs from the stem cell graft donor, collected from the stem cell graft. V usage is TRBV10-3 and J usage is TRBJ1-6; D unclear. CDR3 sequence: CAISESLSSGSPLHF. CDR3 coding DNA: TGTGCCATCAGTGAGTCTTTGAGCTCGGGGTCACCCCTCCACTTT.